Following are 26 T cell receptor beta chains from one sample sequenced in a study of T-cell reconstitution after alpha-beta-depleted transplantation in children. Preparing the TCRbeta library involved the use of unique molecular identifiers. From the PCR reads, TCRdb called clonotypes with MiXCR, one entry per CDR3 protein. The table shows around 500,000 distinct CDR3 sequences, with roughly 24% occurring only once. Material: PBMCs, mostly from graft donor cells, obtained 360 days after TCRalphabeta/CD19-depleted stem cell transplant. These receptors all come from a boy in the first two years of life who had a stem cell transplant for acute myeloid leukemia, so the T cells may come from the graft donor.

The chain employs TRBV6-1 and TRBJ2-3; D uncertain. Germline CDR1 is MNHNS and CDR2 is SASEGT. The ends were cut back, 7 bases at V and 6 bases at J, with 14 bases in the middle. CDR3 length: 13 amino acids. The CDR3 loop is CASKSLLGDTQYF. CDR3 in DNA: TGTGCCAGCAAGTCGCTTTTGGGTGATACGCAGTATTTT.

J is TRBJ2-3 and V is TRBV20-1, with TRBD1 matching 8 bases. Germline CDR1 is DFQATT and CDR2 is SNEGSKA (reference sequence). This CDR3 is built from 14 residues. The CDR3 is CSSVDRGHTDTQYF. CDR3 coding DNA: TGCAGCTCAGTAGACAGGGGACACACAGATACGCAGTATTTT.

V and J are TRBV20-1 and TRBJ1-6; D remains unclear. CDR3 length: 17 amino acids. Germline-derived CDR1 and CDR2 are DFQATT and SNEGSKA (reference sequence). V shed 0 bases and J shed 8 bases, with 20 bases lying between them. In nucleotides, the CDR3 is TGCAGTGCTAGAGATATAGGCGCTTGGCTAGACGATTCACCCCTCCACTTT. Its protein is CSARDIGAWLDDSPLHF.

The chain combines TRBV2 with TRBJ1-5; a weak D match, TRBD1 (5 bases). The CDR3 spans 14 residues. Per the germline V gene, CDR1 is SNHLY and CDR2 is FYNNEI. Trimming stripped 5 bases from V and 6 bases from J, with 14 bases between. The CDR3 sequence is CASSPDSYGQPQHF. In DNA, the CDR3 is TGTGCCAGCAGTCCAGACAGTTACGGTCAGCCCCAGCATTTT.

The DNA of the CDR3 is TGCGCCAGCAGCATCGGACGGCTAAGTGGGGAGCTGTTTTTT. Translating gives CASSIGRLSGELFF. The chain joins TRBV5-1 to TRBJ2-2; D is unresolved. The germline V and J ends were trimmed by 4 bases and 8 bases, with 15 bases remaining between them. CDR1 is SGHRS and CDR2 is YFSETQ in the germline V gene. This CDR3 spans 14 amino acids.

V and J are TRBV9 and TRBJ2-7, with 11 nucleotides matching TRBD2. The germline CDR1 and CDR2 sequences are SGDLS and YYNGEE. CDR3 length equals 15 residues. Trimming at V came to 1 base and at J to 6 bases, leaving 6 bases not matched to a gene. The CDR3 region is CASSVNSGGAPEQYF. CDR3 DNA sequence: TGTGCCAGCAGCGTAAATAGCGGGGGGGCCCCCGAGCAGTACTTC.

This clonotype was recorded at least ten times. The rearrangement uses TRBV29-1 and TRBJ2-1, with 13 positions matching TRBD2. V shed 6 bases and J 2 bases; nucleotides not matched to a gene: 7. The germline V gene has CDR1 SQVTM and CDR2 ANQGSEA. This CDR3 is built from 16 residues. In DNA, the CDR3 is TGCAGCGTGACCGGACTAGCGGGGGTTCCCTACAATGAGCAGTTCTTC. This gives the protein CSVTGLAGVPYNEQFF.

The V call is TRBV5-8, the J call TRBJ1-2, with 7 bases aligning to TRBD1. This CDR3 is 17 amino acids long. With 7 bases clipped from V and 4 bases from J, the junction kept 19 bases outside the gene matches. Germline V lookup: CDR1 SGHTS, CDR2 YDEGEE. This CDR3 is CASQGRDSQGDSYGYTF. Written as DNA, the CDR3 is TGTGCCAGCCAGGGGCGGGACAGTCAAGGTGATTCCTATGGCTACACCTTC.

This clonotype was recorded at least ten times. The chain uses TRBV19 and TRBJ2-3, with 10 bases matching TRBD2. The junction had 3 bases not matched to a gene; V was cut back by 0 bases and J by 3 bases. CDR3 size: 16 residues. From germline, CDR1 is LNHDA and CDR2 SQIVND (reference sequence). The CDR3 reads CASSIDGTSVTDTQYF. The DNA for the CDR3 is TGTGCCAGTAGTATAGACGGGACTAGCGTGACAGATACGCAGTATTTT.

The chain is built from TRBV20-1 and TRBJ2-7, with TRBD2 identical over 10 bases. Unmatched junction bases numbered 17, after V lost 0 bases and J lost 3 bases. The CDR3 length is 19 residues. Germline V gives CDR1 DFQATT, CDR2 SNEGSKA (reference sequence). The CDR3 spells CSARDQASGGVLLGYEQYF. CDR3 nucleotide sequence: TGCAGTGCTAGAGATCAGGCGAGCGGGGGGGTGCTTCTCGGCTACGAGCAGTACTTC.

CDR3 sequence: CASSLTGGSYEQFF. The CDR3 DNA reads as TGTGCCAGCAGCTTGACAGGGGGCAGCTATGAGCAGTTCTTC. The chain couples TRBV7-2 to TRBJ2-1, with 10 bases that match TRBD1. With V trimmed by 3 bases and J by 8 bases, 4 bases remained unmatched. Germline CDR1 SGHTA, CDR2 FQGNSA. The CDR3 runs to 14 residues.

The CDR3 bases are TGTGCCAGCAGCTCCCCTAATGGGACAGGTTTAAAGACCCAGTACTTC. Its translation: CASSSPNGTGLKTQYF. The chain employs TRBV7-9 and TRBJ2-5; 8 bases are a match to TRBD1. V was pared by 4 bases and J by 6 bases, with 13 bases of the junction left unmatched. This CDR3 has 16 residues. Germline CDR1 and CDR2: SEHNR and FQNEAQ (reference sequence).

This clonotype was counted between two and nine times. The gene calls are TRBV6-4 and TRBJ2-7; TRBD1 matches at 11 bases. V lost 2 bases and J lost 4; bases outside the gene matches: 4. The germline V gene encodes CDR1 MRHNA and CDR2 SNTAGT. This CDR3 is built from 15 residues. CDR3 nucleotide sequence: TGTGCCAGCAGTGACGGACAGGGGGCCAAGTACGAGCAGTACGTC. The encoded protein is CASSDGQGAKYEQYV.

This rearrangement joins TRBV20-1 to TRBJ2-7; TRBD2 matches at 10 bases. Germline V gene sequence: CDR1 DFQATT, CDR2 SNEGSKA (reference sequence). The length of the CDR3 is 13 residues. J lost 7 bases, V lost 3 bases, and 6 bases had no gene match. The CDR3 sequence is CSASLAGGGEQYV. CDR3 DNA sequence: TGCAGTGCTAGTTTAGCGGGGGGAGGGGAGCAGTACGTC.

This clonotype was seen repeatedly, ten times or more. The chain joins TRBV27 to TRBJ2-2, with D hard to call. V lost 2 bases to trimming and J lost 0 bases, with 19 bases between them. CDR3 size: 19 residues. Germline V gives CDR1 MNHEY, CDR2 SMNVEV (reference sequence). The CDR3 DNA reads TGTGCCAGCAGTTTAACCTACCTGATAGTGGGGACGAACACCGGGGAGCTGTTTTTT. It encodes CASSLTYLIVGTNTGELFF.

The chain carries TRBV10-3 and TRBJ2-7; 7 nucleotides line up with TRBD2. This CDR3 is built from 14 residues. The V and J ends lost 2 bases and 2 bases, in that order; junction bases with no gene match: 3. Germline values: CDR1 ENHRY, CDR2 SYGVKD. The CDR3 nucleotides are TGTGCCATCAGTGAGAGCGGGAATGCCTACGAGCAGTACTTC. Translation: CAISESGNAYEQYF.

V is TRBV20-1 and J is TRBJ1-5, with D hard to call. Deletions cut 5 bases from V and 4 bases from J, with 15 bases between. The CDR3 runs to 14 residues. Germline lookup yields CDR1 DFQATT and CDR2 SNEGSKA (reference sequence). Written as DNA, the CDR3 is TGCAGTGCTGACCGTCGCGACCGAAATCAGCCCCAGCATTTT. Translating gives CSADRRDRNQPQHF.

Comments on this clonotype: A much more abundant neighbour one base away suggests this may be a read error. The conserved final phenylalanine or tryptophan is absent from the CDR3, which likely points to a read error. The V and J genes are TRBV7-9 and TRBJ2-2; D remains unclear. The CDR3 totals 12 residues. V lost 4 bases and J lost 10, with 10 bases in between. Germline V gene lookup returns CDR1 SEHNR and CDR2 FQNEAQ (reference sequence). CDR3 coding DNA: TGTGCCAGCAGCTCCCGACTCGTGGAGCTGTTTTCT. Its translation: CASSSRLVELFS.

The chain combines TRBV5-6 with TRBJ2-3, with 9 bases identical to TRBD2. The CDR3 is 15 residues long. Trimming took 2 bases from V and 4 from J; bases not matched to a gene: 5. Germline V gene lookup returns CDR1 SGHDT and CDR2 YYEEEE. The CDR3 is CASSFMRGGADTQYF. CDR3 sequence (DNA): TGTGCCAGCAGCTTTATGCGGGGGGGCGCAGATACGCAGTATTTT.

This clonotype was seen ten or more times. The CDR3 protein is CSARDLDYEQYV. The DNA of the CDR3 is TGCAGTGCTAGAGACCTTGACTACGAGCAGTACGTC. The chain couples TRBV20-1 to TRBJ2-7; no clear D. The CDR3 length is 12 residues. Germline V gene lookup returns CDR1 DFQATT and CDR2 SNEGSKA (reference sequence). The germline V and J ends were trimmed by 0 bases and 3 bases, with 6 bases remaining between them.

The chain employs TRBV4-3 and TRBJ1-1, with D maybe TRBD1 (6 bases). The CDR3 sequence is 15 residues long. Trimming took off 0 bases at V and 2 bases at J, with 10 bases between the two ends. The germline V gene encodes CDR1 LGHNA and CDR2 YSLEER. CDR3 sequence reads: CASSQDSRGNTEAFF. In DNA, the CDR3 is TGCGCCAGCAGCCAAGATTCCAGGGGAAACACTGAAGCTTTCTTT.

This chain joins TRBV9 and TRBJ2-7; no firm D call. The CDR3 loop spans 13 amino acids. Germline CDR1 is SGDLS and CDR2 is YYNGEE. Trimming stripped 0 bases from V and 4 bases from J, with 8 bases between. The CDR3 spells CASSVDHQYEQYF. In nucleotides, the CDR3 is TGTGCCAGCAGCGTAGATCATCAGTACGAGCAGTACTTC.

This clonotype was counted only a few times. This chain joins TRBV29-1 and TRBJ2-1, with a possible D match to TRBD1 (6 bases). The CDR3 contains 14 residues. V was pared by 6 bases and J by 0 bases, with 12 bases between. Germline V gene lookup returns CDR1 SQVTM and CDR2 ANQGSEA. Here the CDR3 reads CSVPGTNSYNEQFF. The DNA of the CDR3 is TGCAGCGTCCCCGGGACAAACTCCTACAATGAGCAGTTCTTC.

The sample holds a few counts of this clonotype. The chain carries TRBV20-1 and TRBJ2-7, with D maybe TRBD1 (6 bases). Trimming cost V 6 bases and J 0 bases, with 15 bases left between them. The CDR3 spans 14 residues. CDR1 is DFQATT, CDR2 SNEGSKA, per germline (reference sequence). The CDR3 bases are TGCAGTGCCCGAAGGCTGGACAGCTCCTACGAGCAGTACGTC. It encodes CSARRLDSSYEQYV.

The chain links TRBV6-2 or TRBV6-3 to TRBJ1-3, with a possible D match to TRBD1 (5 bases). V lost 6 bases to trimming and J lost 2 bases, with 20 bases between them. This CDR3 has 17 amino acids. Germline CDR1 reads MNHEY; CDR2 reads SVGEGT. The CDR3 DNA reads TGTGCCAGCAGCCGAGGAACGACAGTCGTTCCTGGAAACACCATATATTTT. It translates to CASSRGTTVVPGNTIYF.

This clonotype was seen only a few times. The chain carries TRBV20-1 and TRBJ2-7; TRBD1 matches at 7 bases. Trimming took 0 bases from V and 2 from J; bases not matched to a gene: 4. The CDR3 has 14 residues. Germline CDR1 is DFQATT and CDR2 is SNEGSKA (reference sequence). As DNA, the CDR3 is TGCAGTGCTAGAGACCGGACAGGCCCCTACGAGCAGTACGTC. This sequence encodes CSARDRTGPYEQYV.